This T cell receptor (beta chain) stems from a study of T cell responses to AZD1222 COVID-19 vaccine. Clones were read by immunoSEQ multiplex PCR, and TCRdb kept only the in-frame ones, dropping some. The data contain 140,000 to 150,000 clones, 82% of them singletons. Trimming stripped 5 bases from V and 12 bases from J, with 16 bases between. Germline V gives CDR1 MDHEN, CDR2 SYDVKM. This CDR3 is 13 amino acids long. This chain links TRBV28 with TRBJ1-4; no clear D gene. This specimen was peripheral blood, taken on day 0 of MenACWY control vaccination. This clonotype was obtained from an adult in good health. In DNA, the CDR3 is TGTGCCAGCAGTCCTGACAACTGGTTGGAACTGTTTTTT. Its translation: CASSPDNWLELFF.